Shown below are 10 T cell receptor beta chains from a single sample sequenced in a study of T cell responses to AZD1222 COVID-19 vaccine. The assay was immunoSEQ multiplex PCR, and TCRdb's table has in-frame clones only and misses some. Of 150,000 to 170,000 clones in the sample, about nine tenths were seen once. Sequences were derived from peripheral blood, sampled on day 0 of AZD1222 vaccination. These receptors came from an adult in good health.

The chain joins TRBV5-1 to TRBJ1-3; 7 bases agree with TRBD1. The V gene end was trimmed by 1 base and the J gene end by 0 bases; junction bases not matched to a gene: 4. Germline values: CDR1 SGHRS, CDR2 YFSETQ. This CDR3 is built from 16 residues. The CDR3 here is CASSLQQGISGNTIYF. The DNA for the CDR3 is TGCGCCAGCAGCTTGCAACAGGGGATCTCTGGAAACACCATATATTTT.

V usage is TRBV11-3 and J usage is TRBJ2-3; tentatively, D is TRBD2 (6 bases). CDR3 length: 13 residues. Germline V gene data show CDR1 as SGHNT and CDR2 as YENEEA. V dropped 4 bases and J dropped 3 bases, with 8 bases sitting between them. This CDR3 is CASSYGTTDTQYF. The CDR3 DNA reads as TGTGCCAGCAGCTACGGGACTACAGATACGCAGTATTTT.

This clone was counted a single time. The chain uses TRBV5-1 and TRBJ2-7; 11 nucleotides align to TRBD1. V was clipped by 6 bases and J by 5 bases; unmatched bases: 10. The CDR3 has 15 amino acids. CDR1 and CDR2 from the germline V gene are SGHRS and YFSETQ. The CDR3 here is CASTIGTGGSNEQYF. CDR3 DNA sequence: TGCGCCAGCACCATAGGGACAGGGGGGAGTAACGAGCAGTACTTC.

This rearrangement joins TRBV6-1 to TRBJ1-5; possibly TRBD1 for D (5 bases). The germline V gene has CDR1 MNHNS and CDR2 SASEGT. Trimming pared 4 bases from V and 6 bases from J, leaving 19 bases between. The CDR3 length is 16 residues. The CDR3 here is CASSGRPGETSQPQHF. The CDR3 DNA is TGTGCCAGCAGTGGTCGTCCGGGGGAGACGAGTCAGCCCCAGCATTTT.

The chain uses TRBV19 and TRBJ1-2; 9 positions agree with TRBD1. Germline lookup yields CDR1 LNHDA and CDR2 SQIVND (reference sequence). The CDR3 spans 13 residues. V dropped 7 bases and J dropped 7; count of bases not matched to a gene: 7. CDR3: CASTPDRGFGYTF. The CDR3 DNA reads as TGTGCCAGTACGCCGGACAGGGGTTTTGGCTACACCTTC.

The chain couples TRBV19 to TRBJ1-2; no reliable D call. Per germline, CDR1 LNHDA and CDR2 SQIVND (reference sequence). V lost 6 bases to trimming and J lost 2 bases, with 13 bases between them. This CDR3 is 14 amino acids long. The CDR3, as DNA: TGTGCCAGTAGCTCCCGGATGGTAAACTATGGCTACACCTTC. It encodes CASSSRMVNYGYTF.

The chain couples TRBV7-9 to TRBJ1-1; D might be TRBD1 (5 bases). Germline V gene data show CDR1 as SEHNR and CDR2 as FQNEAQ (reference sequence). V lost 3 bases and J 5 bases, leaving 10 bases between the germline ends. CDR3 length: 13 amino acids. CDR3 sequence reads: CASSFPGGTEAFF. DNA of the CDR3: TGTGCCAGCAGCTTTCCGGGGGGAACTGAAGCTTTCTTT.

The chain recombines TRBV29-1 with TRBJ1-3, with a possible D match to TRBD1 (5 bases). This CDR3 contains 15 residues. CDR1 is SQVTM and CDR2 is ANQGSEA in the germline V gene. Trimming left V 4 bases short and J 2 bases short, with 15 bases between. CDR3 in DNA: TGCAGCGTTGGGTCCGGGGACGCCGCTGGAAACACCATATATTTT. Its protein product is CSVGSGDAAGNTIYF.

The gene calls are TRBV19 and TRBJ1-5, with D perhaps matching TRBD1 (5 bases). CDR3 length: 14 amino acids. Deletions cut 6 bases from V and 5 bases from J, with 14 bases between. Germline V lookup: CDR1 LNHDA, CDR2 SQIVND (reference sequence). CDR3 DNA: TGTGCCAGTAGCACGACGGAGGGGTATCAGCCCCAGCATTTT. Its protein product is CASSTTEGYQPQHF.

V and J are TRBV6-5 and TRBJ1-5; TRBD1 matches at 8 bases. The CDR3 has 14 amino acids. Germline V gene data show CDR1 as MNHEY and CDR2 as SVGAGI. With 0 bases clipped from V and 6 bases from J, the junction kept 1 base outside the gene matches. DNA of the CDR3: TGTGCCAGCAGTTACTCCGACAGGGGTCAGCCCCAGCATTTT. This gives the protein CASSYSDRGQPQHF.